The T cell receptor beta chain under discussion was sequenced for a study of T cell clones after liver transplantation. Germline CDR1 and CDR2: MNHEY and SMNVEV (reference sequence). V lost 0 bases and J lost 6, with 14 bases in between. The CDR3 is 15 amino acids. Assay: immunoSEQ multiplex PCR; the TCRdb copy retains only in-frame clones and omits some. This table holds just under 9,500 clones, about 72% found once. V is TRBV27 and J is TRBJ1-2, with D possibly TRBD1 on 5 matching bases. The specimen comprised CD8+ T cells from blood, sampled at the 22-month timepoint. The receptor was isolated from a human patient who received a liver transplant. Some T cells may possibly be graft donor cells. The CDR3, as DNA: TGTGCCAGCAGTTTATCCCGTGGGGGAGCGGATGGCTACACCTTC. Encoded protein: CASSLSRGGADGYTF.